This T cell receptor beta chain comes out of a study of neurological immune-mediated disorders. The study, taken as a whole, reports: Private repertoires in all groups were suggested by the absence of shared CDR3 amino acid sequences among expanded clones across subjects.

Sorted libraries used 850,000 to 1,000,000 CD4+ or CD8+ T cells. V lost 5 bases and J lost 8, with 16 bases in between. The germline CDR1 and CDR2 sequences are MNHNS and SASEGT. The CDR3 is made up of 14 amino acids. This clonotype has at least ten counts. What it binds is unknown. As for the cDNA, it was generated by 5'RACE with 10-nucleotide random UMIs. TCRdb passed the 5' RACE reads through MiXCR, listing each CDR3 protein once. Of 20,000 or so distinct CDR3 sequences detected, 7.5% appear once; the ten largest clones hold approximately 16%. This rearrangement joins TRBV6-1 to TRBJ1-5; D is undetermined. The source of this sequence is a woman in her 30s with HTLV-1-associated myelopathy (HAM/TSP). The sequencing input was CD8+ T cells from blood. The CDR3: CASSNGLPQEPQHF. Written as DNA, the CDR3 is TGTGCCAGCAGTAACGGCCTTCCTCAGGAGCCCCAGCATTTT.